The clone carrying this T cell receptor (beta chain) was seen only once. Its antigen is undetermined. The data stem from a study of shared clonotypes between healthy human individuals. Points from the study as a whole: Collection of samples was limited to blood; tissue repertoires likely differ. It was the non-shared clonotypes that had lower generation probabilities than clonotypes shared by all four donors. Naive subsets generally had larger estimated richness than memory subsets.

This CDR3 region has 14 residues. Germline V gene lookup returns CDR1 MNHEY and CDR2 SMNVEV (reference sequence). The V and J ends lost 5 bases and 2 bases, in that order; junction bases with no gene match: 6. As originally analysed: With immunoSEQ giving junction-only sequences and no quality scores, filtering differed. Sequencing used immunoSEQ multiplex PCR; TCRdb keeps in-frame clones, though not all of them. The D gene and trimming were derived from the DNA, and the V and J assignments and clone size from that table. The repertoire holds some 630,000 clones, with approximately 96% as singletons. Naive CD8 cells were CD45RO-negative, positively selected for CCR7, excluding terminally differentiated effector memory CD45RA+ cells.

The sequence derives from a woman younger than 45 in good health. This chain links TRBV27 with TRBJ2-7; TRBD1 agrees at 7 bases. The material sequenced was naive CD8+ T cells sorted from blood. The CDR3 loop is CASSPGQVPYEQYF. As DNA, the CDR3 is TGTGCCAGCAGTCCAGGACAGGTCCCCTACGAGCAGTACTTC.